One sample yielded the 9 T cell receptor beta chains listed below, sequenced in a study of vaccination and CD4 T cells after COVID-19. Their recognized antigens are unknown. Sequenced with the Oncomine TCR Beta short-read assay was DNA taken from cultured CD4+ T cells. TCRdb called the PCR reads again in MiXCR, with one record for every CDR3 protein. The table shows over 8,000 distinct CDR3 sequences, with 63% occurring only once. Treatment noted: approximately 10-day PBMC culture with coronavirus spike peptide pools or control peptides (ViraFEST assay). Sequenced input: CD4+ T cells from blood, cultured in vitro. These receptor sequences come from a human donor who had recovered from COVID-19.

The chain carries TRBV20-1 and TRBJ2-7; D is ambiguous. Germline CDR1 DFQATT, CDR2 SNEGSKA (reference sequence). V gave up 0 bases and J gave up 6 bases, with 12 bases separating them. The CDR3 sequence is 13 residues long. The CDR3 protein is CSARDIGIPEQYF. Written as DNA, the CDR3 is TGCAGTGCTAGAGATATAGGGATCCCCGAGCAGTACTTC.

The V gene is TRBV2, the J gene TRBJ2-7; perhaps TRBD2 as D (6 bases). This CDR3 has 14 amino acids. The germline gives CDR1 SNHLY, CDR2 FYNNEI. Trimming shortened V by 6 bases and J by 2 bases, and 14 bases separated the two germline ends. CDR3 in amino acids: CASRASRGPYEQYF. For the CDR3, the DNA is TGTGCCAGCAGAGCTTCGCGGGGACCCTACGAGCAGTACTTC.

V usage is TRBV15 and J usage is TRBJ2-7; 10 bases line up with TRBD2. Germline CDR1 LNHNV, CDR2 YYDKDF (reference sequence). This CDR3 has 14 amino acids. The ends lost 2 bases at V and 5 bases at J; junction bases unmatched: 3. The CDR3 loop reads CATSRLAGDHEQYF. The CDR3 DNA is TGTGCCACCAGCAGACTAGCGGGAGATCACGAGCAGTACTTC.

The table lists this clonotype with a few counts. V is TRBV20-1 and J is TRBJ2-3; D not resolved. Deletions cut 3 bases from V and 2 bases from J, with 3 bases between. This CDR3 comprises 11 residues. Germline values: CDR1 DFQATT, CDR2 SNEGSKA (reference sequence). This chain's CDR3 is CSARATDTQYF. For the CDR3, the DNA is TGCAGTGCTAGGGCCACAGATACGCAGTATTTT.

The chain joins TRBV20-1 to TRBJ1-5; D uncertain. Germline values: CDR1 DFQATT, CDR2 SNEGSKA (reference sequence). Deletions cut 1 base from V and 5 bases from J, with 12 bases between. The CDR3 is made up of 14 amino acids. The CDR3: CSARAGFGDQPQHF. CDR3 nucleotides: TGCAGTGCTAGAGCGGGGTTTGGTGATCAGCCCCAGCATTTT.

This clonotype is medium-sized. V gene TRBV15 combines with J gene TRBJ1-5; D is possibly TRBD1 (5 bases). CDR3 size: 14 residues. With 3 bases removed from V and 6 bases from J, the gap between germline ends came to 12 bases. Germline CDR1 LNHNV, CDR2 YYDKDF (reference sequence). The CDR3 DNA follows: TGTGCCACCAGCAGTAGACAGATCGGTCAGCCCCAGCATTTT. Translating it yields CATSSRQIGQPQHF.

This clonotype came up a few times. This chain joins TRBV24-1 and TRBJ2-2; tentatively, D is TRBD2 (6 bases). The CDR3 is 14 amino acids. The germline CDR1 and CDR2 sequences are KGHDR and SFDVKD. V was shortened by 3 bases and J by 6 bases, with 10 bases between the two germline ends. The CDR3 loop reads CATSDGGVPGELFF. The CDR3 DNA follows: TGTGCCACCAGTGATGGAGGGGTGCCCGGGGAGCTGTTTTTT.

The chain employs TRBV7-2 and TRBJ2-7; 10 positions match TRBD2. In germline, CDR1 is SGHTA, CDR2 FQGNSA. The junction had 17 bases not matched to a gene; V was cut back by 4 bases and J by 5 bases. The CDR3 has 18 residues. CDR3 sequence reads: CASSSPRGWGTSAHEQYF. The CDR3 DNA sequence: TGTGCCAGCAGCTCCCCGAGGGGTTGGGGGACTAGCGCCCACGAGCAGTACTTC.

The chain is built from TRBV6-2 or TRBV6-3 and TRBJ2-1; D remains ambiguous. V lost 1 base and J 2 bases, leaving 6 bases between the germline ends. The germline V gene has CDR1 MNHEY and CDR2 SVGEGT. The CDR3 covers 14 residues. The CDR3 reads CASSYWAAYNEQFF. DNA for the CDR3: TGTGCCAGCAGTTACTGGGCAGCCTACAATGAGCAGTTCTTC.